One and the same sample provided the 25 T cell receptor beta chains below, sequenced in a study of blood T cell repertoires in COVID-19. Repertoires were generated with immunoSEQ multiplex PCR, while TCRdb's copy carries only in-frame clones and drops some. Among roughly 250,000 clones listed, more than 70% were seen once. Material for sequencing was peripheral blood. All receptors come from a woman in her forties or fifties with acute or convalescent COVID-19.

The genes are TRBV2 and TRBJ1-4, with 10 bases aligning to TRBD1. Germline V CDR1 and CDR2: SNHLY, FYNNEI. After removal of 5 bases from V and 7 bases from J, the junction contained 4 bases not matched to a gene. There are 14 residues in the CDR3. CDR3 coding DNA: TGTGCCAGCAGTCCGGGACAGGGGACTGAAAAACTGTTTTTT. It is translated as CASSPGQGTEKLFF.

This chain uses TRBV27 with TRBJ1-6, with TRBD1 identical over 11 bases. Germline loops: CDR1 MNHEY, CDR2 SMNVEV (reference sequence). Trimming at V came to 6 bases and at J to 9 bases, leaving 4 bases not matched to a gene. This CDR3 is built from 14 residues. The CDR3 is CASRTGQGVSPLHF. In DNA form, the CDR3 reads TGTGCCAGCAGAACGGGACAGGGGGTTTCACCCCTCCACTTT.

In DNA, the CDR3 is TGTGCCAGCAGTTTATCCATCGGTGAAGCTTTCTTT. Translated: CASSLSIGEAFF. V and J are TRBV28 and TRBJ1-1, with D hard to call. Deletions cut 1 base from V and 7 bases from J, with 7 bases between. Germline V lookup: CDR1 MDHEN, CDR2 SYDVKM. The CDR3 is 12 residues long.

The chain uses TRBV6-5 and TRBJ1-2; the match to TRBD1 covers 7 bases. This CDR3 has 15 residues. The trim removed 0 bases at V and 4 bases at J, leaving 5 bases unmatched. Germline lookup yields CDR1 MNHEY and CDR2 SVGAGI. The CDR3 protein is CASSYSYRQGYGYTF. CDR3 DNA sequence: TGTGCCAGCAGTTACTCTTACAGACAGGGCTATGGCTACACCTTC.

This chain connects TRBV7-2 to TRBJ2-7, with TRBD1 matching 7 bases. CDR3 length: 17 amino acids. J lost 6 bases, V lost 1 base, and 15 bases had no gene match. The germline V gene has CDR1 SGHTA and CDR2 FQGNSA. CDR3 coding DNA: TGTGCCAGCAGCTTAGACCCGGGCCATAAGGGGGCCCGCGAGCAGTACTTC. Its translation: CASSLDPGHKGAREQYF.

This clone appeared once. The chain has TRBV3-1 (or the pseudogene TRBV3-2) and TRBJ1-2; 7 nucleotides match TRBD1. V gave up 8 bases and J gave up 3 bases; unmatched junction bases: 9. This CDR3 is built from 14 residues. Germline CDR1 is LGHDT and CDR2 is YNNKEL (reference sequence). CDR3 amino acids: CASGRQGVYYGYTF. CDR3 nucleotides: TGTGCCAGCGGAAGGCAGGGGGTGTACTATGGCTACACCTTC.

As concerns this clone: Relative to the germline gene, one junction end is altered; a read error may explain this. This rearrangement joins TRBV4-3 to TRBJ1-4; a weak D match, TRBD1 (5 bases). The germline gives CDR1 LGHNA, CDR2 YSLEER. CDR3 size: 17 residues. CDR3 coding DNA: TGCGCCAGCAGCCAAGATCCCAGGGCCGCCGCTAAGGAAAAACTGTTTTTT. Amino acid sequence: CASSQDPRAAAKEKLFF.

This clone was seen a few times. The genes are TRBV5-6 and TRBJ1-2; 7 nucleotides match TRBD1. Trimming removed 4 bases from V and 6 bases from J; junction bases left unmatched: 9. The CDR3 spans 14 residues. CDR1 and CDR2 (germline): SGHDT, YYEEEE. This CDR3 reads CASSPVGTVDGYTF. The CDR3 bases are TGTGCCAGCAGCCCGGTAGGGACAGTGGATGGCTACACCTTC.

The chain has TRBV18 and TRBJ2-7, with D hard to call. The germline gives CDR1 KGHSH, CDR2 LQKENI. The CDR3 is made up of 15 amino acids. V lost 2 bases, J lost 5 bases, and 16 bases lay in between. CDR3 amino acids: CASSPTVARSNEQYF. Here the CDR3 DNA reads TGTGCCAGCTCACCAACGGTTGCCAGGTCCAACGAGCAGTACTTC. Together with reference TRBV18 and TRBJ2-7, the CDR3 gives the full variable domain: NAGVMQNPRHLVRRRGQEARLRCSPMKGHSHVYWYRQLPEEGLKFMVYLQKENIIDESGMPKERFSAEFPKEGPSILRIQQVVRGDSAAYFCASSPTVARSNEQYFGPGTRLTVT.

The chain combines TRBV9 with TRBJ2-7; possible D gene TRBD2, 6 bases. Per germline, CDR1 SGDLS and CDR2 YYNGEE. V was cut by 8 bases and J by 5 bases, with 17 bases left in between. The CDR3 has 13 residues. CDR3 in DNA: TGTGCCAGTATAGTCGGGGGAATCGACGAGCAGTACTTC. Translated, it gives CASIVGGIDEQYF.

The chain carries TRBV12-5 and TRBJ1-3; D gene uncertain. Looked up from germline, CDR1 is LGHNT and CDR2 is FRNRAP. The CDR3 loop spans 14 amino acids. The ends were cut back, 5 bases at V and 2 bases at J, with 10 bases in the middle. The CDR3 DNA sequence: TGTGCTAGTGGTCACAGTGCGACTGGAAACACCATATATTTT. Translating gives CASGHSATGNTIYF.

V gene TRBV6-4 combines with J gene TRBJ2-6; D is undetermined. Trimming stripped 5 bases from V and 2 bases from J, with 7 bases between. Germline lookup yields CDR1 MRHNA and CDR2 SNTAGT. The CDR3 is 14 residues long. The CDR3 region is CASSPSPGANVLTF. The CDR3 DNA sequence: TGTGCCAGCAGTCCCTCCCCTGGGGCCAACGTCCTGACTTTC.

V is TRBV30 and J is TRBJ1-1, with D perhaps TRBD1 (5 bases). Trimming took off 2 bases at V and 11 bases at J, with 15 bases between the two ends. From germline, CDR1 is GTSNPN and CDR2 SVGIG (reference sequence). The CDR3 runs 12 residues. Written as DNA, the CDR3 is TGTGCCTGGAGTTGGGGCTTGGAATCGGCTTTCTTT. It is translated as CAWSWGLESAFF.

The chain carries TRBV28 and TRBJ1-6; maybe TRBD1 (6 bases). The germline V gene has CDR1 MDHEN and CDR2 SYDVKM. V lost 5 bases to trimming and J lost 10 bases, with 15 bases between them. This CDR3 is 14 amino acids long. CDR3 in DNA: TGTGCCAGCAGTCACAGGGACGATGGGTCACCCCTCCACTTT. Its protein is CASSHRDDGSPLHF.

The chain carries TRBV27 and TRBJ2-5; 10 nucleotides line up with TRBD2. This CDR3 contains 19 residues. J lost 1 base, V lost 5 bases, and 16 bases had no gene match. Germline V gene data show CDR1 as MNHEY and CDR2 as SMNVEV (reference sequence). The CDR3 bases are TGTGCCAGCAGTCGGACGACTAGCGGGCCAGAGGGCCTCCAAGAGACCCAGTACTTC. Its protein product is CASSRTTSGPEGLQETQYF.

V is TRBV25-1 and J is TRBJ1-1; D is perhaps TRBD1 (5 bases). V was clipped by 1 base and J by 11 bases, with 20 bases between them. The CDR3 runs 15 residues. The germline V gene has CDR1 MGHDK and CDR2 SYGVNS. The CDR3 DNA reads TGTGCCAGCAGTGAATCTATGGGCGGGGCGACGGCCGCTTTCTTT. This encodes CASSESMGGATAAFF.

This clone was observed once. The chain carries TRBV7-8 and TRBJ1-1; 7 bases fit TRBD1. After removal of 6 bases from V and 0 bases from J, the junction contained 7 bases not matched to a gene. Germline V gene data show CDR1 as SGHVS and CDR2 as FQNEAQ. The CDR3 sequence is 15 residues long. DNA of the CDR3: TGTGCCAGCAGTAGGGACAGCACCTTGAACACTGAAGCTTTCTTT. Its translation is CASSRDSTLNTEAFF.

This chain joins TRBV5-4 and TRBJ1-5; 7 bases match TRBD1. The CDR3 covers 15 residues. J lost 5 bases, V lost 0 bases, and 5 bases had no gene match. Germline values: CDR1 SGHNT, CDR2 YYREEE (reference sequence). Here the CDR3 reads CASSLDGGGHQPQHF. For the CDR3, the DNA is TGTGCCAGCAGCTTGGACGGAGGGGGCCATCAGCCCCAGCATTTT.

The genes are TRBV9 and TRBJ1-1; 8 bases fit TRBD1. Looked up from germline, CDR1 is SGDLS and CDR2 is YYNGEE. Trimming took 2 bases from V and 1 from J; bases not matched to a gene: 1. The CDR3 runs to 14 residues. CDR3 sequence reads: CASSVDRENTEAFF. As DNA, the CDR3 is TGTGCCAGCAGCGTGGACAGGGAGAACACTGAAGCTTTCTTT.

The chain is built from TRBV7-2 and TRBJ1-1, with D possibly TRBD1 on 6 matching bases. This CDR3 has 15 amino acids. Trimming pared 1 base from V and 6 bases from J, leaving 15 bases between. CDR1 and CDR2 from the germline V gene are SGHTA and FQGNSA. CDR3 coding DNA: TGTGCCAGCAGCTTAGGGATCACAGGGTTGCCTGAAGCTTTCTTT. This encodes CASSLGITGLPEAFF.

The J gene is TRBJ1-5, the V gene TRBV7-9, with D perhaps TRBD1 (6 bases). The CDR3 runs to 12 residues. V was clipped by 10 bases and J by 5 bases, with 12 bases between them. CDR1 and CDR2 from the germline V gene are SEHNR and FQNEAQ (reference sequence). CDR3 sequence: CATKQGDQPQHF. The CDR3 nucleotides read TGTGCCACCAAACAGGGAGATCAGCCCCAGCATTTT. Filled out from reference TRBV7-9 and TRBJ1-5, the complete variable domain reads DTGVSQNPRHKITKRGQNVTFRCDPISEHNRLYWYRQTLGQGPEFLTYFQNEAQLEKSRLLSDRFSAERPKGSFSTLEIQRTEQGDSAMYLCATKQGDQPQHFGDGTRLSIL.

The CDR3 nucleotides are TGTGCCAGCAGTCTGCGGACAGGGAACTCCTACGAGCAGTACTTC. Its translation is CASSLRTGNSYEQYF. The chain is built from TRBV27 and TRBJ2-7; 8 bases align to TRBD1. Germline trimming cut 5 bases from V and 0 bases from J; bases unmatched to any gene: 6. The CDR3 has 15 residues. Germline V gene data show CDR1 as MNHEY and CDR2 as SMNVEV (reference sequence).

The J gene is TRBJ1-3, the V gene TRBV19; D gene uncertain. V lost 5 bases, J lost 0 bases, and 14 bases lay in between. The length of the CDR3 is 16 residues. Germline V gene lookup returns CDR1 LNHDA and CDR2 SQIVND (reference sequence). The CDR3 coding sequence is TGTGCCAGTAGTGCGCTCGACTTGAGCTCTGGAAACACCATATATTTT. Translation: CASSALDLSSGNTIYF.

The rearrangement uses TRBV2 and TRBJ1-1, with D perhaps matching TRBD1 (5 bases). The CDR3 has 12 amino acids. Germline V gene lookup returns CDR1 SNHLY and CDR2 FYNNEI. V lost 6 bases and J lost 4, with 9 bases in between. CDR3 in DNA: TGTGCCAGCAGGGGACTGTTCACTGAAGCTTTCTTT. It encodes CASRGLFTEAFF. The full variable domain, its missing parts supplied by reference TRBV2 and TRBJ1-1, is EPEVTQTPSHQVTQMGQEVILRCVPISNHLYFYWYRQILGQKVEFLVSFYNNEISEKSEIFDDQFSVERPDGSNFTLKIRSTKLEDSAMYFCASRGLFTEAFFGQGTRLTVV.

This chain joins TRBV7-9 and TRBJ1-1; 11 bases agree with TRBD1. The CDR3 spans 14 residues. Germline CDR1 is SEHNR and CDR2 is FQNEAQ (reference sequence). After removal of 5 bases from V and 3 bases from J, the junction contained 2 bases not matched to a gene. The CDR3 protein is CASSGQGAYTEAFF. For the CDR3, the DNA is TGTGCCAGCAGCGGACAGGGGGCTTACACTGAAGCTTTCTTT.